This TCR beta chain comes out of a study of T cells in Graves' hyperthyroidism and ophthalmopathy (dated by TCRdb to the late 2010s). Background on the whole study: Peripheral blood was sampled at the time of initial diagnosis, prior to any treatment. To identify TCR V-J signatures that set the groups apart, the researchers used a discovery cohort of approximately 98 patients, made up of 40 to 45 with Graves' ophthalmopathy and 57 with stable Graves' hyperthyroidism. An independent validation cohort of 18 to 20 hyperthyroidism patients and some 15 patients who later progressed to ophthalmopathy tested prospective prediction of ophthalmopathy. The 95 to 100 discovery patients were randomly divided into training and test sets at a 7:3 ratio. Thyroid tissue and blood T-cell repertoires from six Graves' hyperthyroidism patients were also compared in the study. Following sampling, methimazole starting at 30 mg daily was given to hyperthyroidism patients, and high-dose intravenous methylprednisolone was given to ophthalmopathy patients. TCR Vbeta CDR3 sequencing of roughly 140 peripheral blood samples (under 45 ophthalmopathy, about 80 hyperthyroidism and some 17 progressor patients) is reported in the paper.

Per the germline V gene (reference sequence), DFQATT is the CDR1 and SNEGSKA is the CDR2. From cysteine to phenylalanine, the CDR3 is 13 amino acids long. Left in the record is the CDR3 DNA by itself, 39 bases read in frame from the first base. A few counts support this clonotype. Its antigen has not been determined. An end of the junction differs from the germline gene, which may be a read error. Here is what the overall study found, with its caveats: During validation, the model predicted progression to ophthalmopathy a median of around 7 months ahead of onset, with approximately 71% sensitivity and almost 75% specificity. A 13 V-J signature model separated ophthalmopathy from stable hyperthyroidism, with 87.88% sensitivity and about 81% specificity in cross-validation and 80%/75% in testing. Most expanded thyroid clonotypes (frequency above 0.001) were also detected in blood, suggesting blood repertoires may reflect thyroid immune responses. Sample size was not statistically predetermined, and blinding of investigators to group allocation was not performed.

TCR beta CDR3 regions were amplified from RNA transcripts. For the first round of RT-PCR on the TCR CDR3, the HTBI primer set was used together with the Qiagen OneStep RT-PCR kit. Libraries were constructed in a second round of multiplex PCR, after which size selection and purification were performed. Libraries were sequenced paired-end with 100 bp reads on an Illumina HiSeq2000. Turning to the authors' computational methods: SOAPnuke was used to process the raw data, throwing out any read that contained adapters or uncalled bases, had a mean Phred below 15, or lacked an exact constant-primer or identifier match. COPE v1.2.5 was used to merge the high-quality paired reads, and each unique nucleotide sequence was defined as a clonotype. MiTCR v1.1 was used to align the clonotypes against IMGT TRBV, TRBD and TRBJ reference segments. The analysis included only V-J combinations with a frequency above 0.0001, which together covered approximately 99% of the repertoires. A TCS score was defined as the ratio between F50 (clonal expansion) and ExV (chaos), using BLOSUM62-based TCRdist between CDR3 peptides within each V-J. Welch's t-statistics and random forest reduced roughly 530 V-J features to under 15, which were used in a naive Bayes classifier (R e1071). TCRdb trimmed the raw reads at Q25, called clones with MiXCR and kept productive beta chains. Entries that share a CDR3 protein sequence are merged under the most common genes and DNA. It is TCRdb's table, rather than the study itself, that gives the V and J calls and clone size. This sample gives around 600,000 distinct CDR3 sequences in total; more than 12% of them show up just once. Of the sample, roughly an eighth falls within the top ten clones.

Ophthalmopathy patients had moderately to severely active disease, Clinical Activity Score of at least 3, NOSPECS grade of at least 4, and duration under 3 months. Patients with uncontrolled infections, other autoimmune diseases, pregnancy or lactation were excluded. Diagnoses were based on clinical symptoms, serum thyroxine and TRAb, thyroid ultrasound and orbital computed tomography. PBMCs were isolated from roughly 10 ml of fresh peripheral blood by Ficoll-Paque density gradient centrifugation. Total RNA was extracted using Trizol reagent, and RNA quality was assessed on an Agilent 2100 Bioanalyzer.

The receptor was derived from a woman aged 45-60 years with Graves' ophthalmopathy. The chain was built from TRBV20-1 and TRBJ2-7; the D call could be TRBD1 or TRBD2, with each sharing 5 bases. The sequencing sample was made of blood. The encoded CDR3 is CSTRDSTSYEQYF. The bases are TGCAGTACTAGAGACAGTACTTCCTACGAGCAGTACTTC.